One sample yielded the 24 T cell receptor beta chains listed below, sequenced in a study of T cell responses to AZD1222 COVID-19 vaccine. Using immunoSEQ multiplex PCR, the repertoire was profiled, and TCRdb retains in-frame clones only, with some absent. Among about 140,000 clones listed, 80% to 95% were seen once. The sample here was peripheral blood, taken on day 0 of MenACWY control vaccination. The receptors come from an adult in good health.

V usage is TRBV2 and J usage is TRBJ1-6; TRBD1 is a possible D gene (6 bases). V dropped 2 bases and J dropped 6 bases, with 14 bases sitting between them. The CDR3 runs to 16 residues. Germline-derived CDR1 and CDR2 are SNHLY and FYNNEI. The CDR3 nucleotides are TGTGCCAGCAGTGAATTCGGGGGGGCCGTTAATTCACCCCTCCACTTT. Protein product: CASSEFGGAVNSPLHF.

The V gene is TRBV19, the J gene TRBJ2-1; D is possibly TRBD1 or TRBD2 (5 bases each). From germline, CDR1 is LNHDA and CDR2 SQIVND (reference sequence). The germline V and J ends were trimmed by 3 bases and 1 base, with 10 bases remaining between them. The CDR3 runs 15 residues. Here the CDR3 reads CASSIKWGSYNEQFF. The CDR3 nucleotides read TGTGCCAGTAGTATCAAGTGGGGGTCCTACAATGAGCAGTTCTTC.

The chain combines TRBV12-5 with TRBJ1-4; D is undetermined. Trimming removed 2 bases from V and 0 bases from J, with 4 bases in between. Germline lookup yields CDR1 LGHNT and CDR2 FRNRAP. The CDR3 consists of 14 residues. The CDR3 loop reads CASGLSATNEKLFF. The CDR3 DNA follows: TGTGCTAGTGGTTTGTCAGCAACTAATGAAAAACTGTTTTTT.

This clone was recorded only once. This chain uses TRBV7-9 with TRBJ1-3; D uncertain. V was cut by 5 bases and J by 1 base, with 3 bases left in between. CDR1 SEHNR and CDR2 FQNEAQ come from the germline V gene (reference sequence). CDR3 length: 12 residues. In DNA form, the CDR3 reads TGTGCCAGCAGCCCATCTGGAAACACCATATATTTT. It is translated as CASSPSGNTIYF.

This chain joins TRBV6-1 and TRBJ2-1; 7 nucleotides align to TRBD2. V dropped 3 bases and J dropped 5; count of bases not matched to a gene: 7. CDR1 is MNHNS, CDR2 SASEGT, per germline. There are 15 residues in the CDR3. CDR3 loop: CASSDGGFSNNEQFF. CDR3 nucleotides: TGTGCCAGCAGTGACGGGGGGTTTTCAAACAATGAGCAGTTCTTC.

The chain combines TRBV19 with TRBJ1-1; a possible D gene is TRBD1 (5 bases). Looked up from germline, CDR1 is LNHDA and CDR2 is SQIVND (reference sequence). The CDR3 has 13 residues. V was pared by 4 bases and J by 3 bases, with 9 bases between. CDR3 in amino acids: CASSTRQYTEAFF. The CDR3 DNA reads as TGTGCCAGTAGTACCAGACAGTACACTGAAGCTTTCTTT.

The chain couples TRBV6-5 to TRBJ1-6; D is undetermined. The CDR3 is 13 amino acids. Between the trimmed V and J ends, which lost 6 bases and 7 bases, there was a span of 10 bases. Germline V lookup: CDR1 MNHEY, CDR2 SVGAGI. The CDR3 loop reads CASRPAGNSPLHF. In nucleotides, the CDR3 is TGTGCCAGCAGACCAGCCGGGAATTCACCCCTCCACTTT.

This clone was detected only once. This sequence joins TRBV18 and TRBJ2-2, with D possibly TRBD2 on 6 matching bases. V was trimmed by 0 bases and J by 3 bases, leaving 11 bases between them. Germline V gene sequence: CDR1 KGHSH, CDR2 LQKENI. This CDR3 region has 16 residues. The CDR3 nucleotides read TGTGCCAGCTCACCACCGGGACTCAGAGACACCGGGGAGCTGTTTTTT. Translating gives CASSPPGLRDTGELFF. The whole variable domain, filled in from reference TRBV18 and TRBJ2-2, reads NAGVMQNPRHLVRRRGQEARLRCSPMKGHSHVYWYRQLPEEGLKFMVYLQKENIIDESGMPKERFSAEFPKEGPSILRIQQVVRGDSAAYFCASSPPGLRDTGELFFGEGSRLTVL.

The CDR3 DNA follows: TGTGCCAGCAGTTTATCCTCGGGACTAGCGGGATATCATGAGCAGTTCTTC. Translated: CASSLSSGLAGYHEQFF. The V call is TRBV27, the J call TRBJ2-1; 13 positions match TRBD2. Germline CDR1 is MNHEY and CDR2 is SMNVEV (reference sequence). Trimming at V came to 0 bases and at J to 8 bases, leaving 7 bases not matched to a gene. This CDR3 contains 17 residues.

The V and J genes are TRBV6-5 and TRBJ1-1, with no clear D. The CDR3 loop spans 16 amino acids. Trimming left V 4 bases short and J 2 bases short, with 17 bases between. Germline V gene data show CDR1 as MNHEY and CDR2 as SVGAGI. The CDR3 reads CASSSSQAGKNTEAFF. CDR3 in DNA: TGTGCCAGCAGTTCCAGCCAGGCGGGAAAAAACACTGAAGCTTTCTTT.

This chain links TRBV30 with TRBJ1-1; D unresolved. V was trimmed by 2 bases and J by 1 base, leaving 8 bases between them. CDR3 size: 13 residues. Germline assignment: CDR1 GTSNPN and CDR2 SVGIG (reference sequence). This CDR3 reads CAWSSQQNTEAFF. Written as DNA, the CDR3 is TGTGCCTGGAGTTCACAACAGAACACTGAAGCTTTCTTT.

This chain joins TRBV5-1 and TRBJ2-3; 15 nucleotides align to TRBD2. Germline lookup yields CDR1 SGHRS and CDR2 YFSETQ. The J segment lost 1 base and the V segment lost 7 bases, leaving 7 bases of the junction unmatched. The CDR3 has 17 residues. CDR3 sequence: CASGSGLAGGRTDTQYF. In DNA, the CDR3 is TGCGCCAGCGGGTCTGGACTAGCGGGAGGGCGCACAGATACGCAGTATTTT.

The V and J genes are TRBV4-2 and TRBJ1-1; D is possibly TRBD1 (5 bases). V was pared by 5 bases and J by 7 bases, with 14 bases between. In germline, CDR1 is LGHNA, CDR2 YNFKEQ. The CDR3 consists of 13 residues. CDR3 protein: CASSLRDSDEAFF. CDR3 bases: TGTGCCAGCAGCTTGCGGGACTCGGATGAAGCTTTCTTT.

The rearrangement uses TRBV7-8 and TRBJ2-3, with D maybe TRBD1 (6 bases). Germline assignment: CDR1 SGHVS and CDR2 FQNEAQ. Trimming took 5 bases from V and 8 from J, leaving 17 bases between them. The CDR3 totals 14 residues. The CDR3 bases are TGTGCCAGCAGCAAAGGGGGTGTGGATCGTACGCAGTATTTT. Amino acid sequence: CASSKGGVDRTQYF.

CDR3 amino acids: CASSPRAMRDPEQFF. CDR3 nucleotides: TGTGCCAGCAGTCCCCGGGCGATGCGCGATCCTGAGCAGTTCTTC. The rearrangement links TRBV6-6 to TRBJ2-1; D is ambiguous. Trimming took off 5 bases at V and 9 bases at J, with 20 bases between the two ends. CDR1 is MNHNY, CDR2 SVGAGI, per germline (reference sequence). This CDR3 region has 15 residues.

This chain links TRBV6-5 with TRBJ2-3; no firm D call. The V gene lost 5 bases and the J gene lost 2 bases, with 11 bases spanning the gap. Germline CDR1 and CDR2: MNHEY and SVGAGI. This CDR3 has 14 residues. CDR3 sequence (DNA): TGTGCCAGCAGTAGTGGGGTGAACACAGATACGCAGTATTTT. Translated: CASSSGVNTDTQYF.

The CDR3 protein is CAISRDTRPCNQPQHF. The CDR3 DNA sequence: TGTGCCATTTCTCGGGACACGAGACCCTGCAATCAGCCCCAGCATTTT. The chain has TRBV6-4 and TRBJ1-5, with D maybe TRBD1 (6 bases). Germline V gives CDR1 MRHNA, CDR2 SNTAGT. V was cut by 10 bases and J by 2 bases, with 21 bases left in between. CDR3 size: 16 residues.

This clone appeared once. The chain joins TRBV12-5 to TRBJ2-1; 7 nucleotides match TRBD1. Germline V CDR1 and CDR2: LGHNT, FRNRAP. The J segment lost 0 bases and the V segment lost 5 bases, leaving 10 bases of the junction unmatched. This CDR3 comprises 17 residues. The CDR3 here is CASGHTSRQGSYNEQFF. The CDR3 DNA sequence: TGTGCTAGTGGTCACACCTCTCGACAGGGCTCCTACAATGAGCAGTTCTTC.

This chain uses TRBV28 with TRBJ1-4, with D unresolved. Trimming pared 1 base from V and 10 bases from J, leaving 4 bases between. Germline V CDR1 and CDR2: MDHEN, SYDVKM. The CDR3 covers 11 residues. The CDR3 coding sequence is TGTGCCAGCAGTTTATTTGGAAAACTGTTTTTT. Translating gives CASSLFGKLFF.

This chain connects TRBV10-3 to TRBJ2-3; tentatively, D is TRBD2 (6 bases). The CDR3 loop spans 15 amino acids. V was cut by 5 bases and J by 5 bases, with 17 bases left in between. Germline-derived CDR1 and CDR2 are ENHRY and SYGVKD. CDR3 nucleotide sequence: TGTGCCATCAGTCAAACCCCGGGGCGGGGAGATACGCAGTATTTT. Translation gives CAISQTPGRGDTQYF.

In this sample, this clone turned up once. This rearrangement joins TRBV5-5 to TRBJ1-2; 9 bases line up with TRBD1. CDR1 and CDR2 from the germline V gene are SGHKS and YYEKEE (reference sequence). This CDR3 has 15 amino acids. Trimming at V came to 6 bases and at J to 8 bases, leaving 14 bases not matched to a gene. The CDR3 sequence is CASTRQGVIQGGYTF. In DNA form, the CDR3 reads TGTGCCAGCACCCGACAGGGGGTGATCCAGGGGGGCTACACCTTC. The full variable domain, with the rest looked up from reference TRBV5-5 and TRBJ1-2, is DAGVTQSPTHLIKTRGQQVTLRCSPISGHKSVSWYQQVLGQGPQFIFQYYEKEERGRGNFPDRFSARQFPNYSSELNVNALLLGDSALYLCASTRQGVIQGGYTFGSGTRLTVV.

The chain carries TRBV30 and TRBJ2-7, with 9 bases matching TRBD1. J lost 3 bases, V lost 0 bases, and 3 bases had no gene match. This CDR3 is 14 amino acids long. CDR1 GTSNPN and CDR2 SVGIG come from the germline V gene (reference sequence). This chain's CDR3 is CAWSVPGQGYEQYF. CDR3 bases: TGTGCCTGGAGTGTACCGGGACAGGGCTACGAGCAGTACTTC.

The chain recombines TRBV12-3 or TRBV12-4 with TRBJ2-7, with D possibly being TRBD1 (6 bases). V was cut by 6 bases and J by 3 bases, with 12 bases left in between. The CDR3 has 13 residues. CDR3 DNA: TGTGCCAGCAGATCCGGGACATTCTACGAGCAGTACTTC. Its translation is CASRSGTFYEQYF.

V usage is TRBV7-6 and J usage is TRBJ2-5, with TRBD1 matching 10 bases. CDR1 is SGHVS, CDR2 FNYEAQ, per germline. The CDR3 sequence is 21 residues long. V dropped 2 bases and J dropped 0; count of bases not matched to a gene: 18. In DNA form, the CDR3 reads TGTGCCAGCAGCTTAAAACCTCCGGGACAGGGGAACCCCAACTACCAAGAGACCCAGTACTTC. Protein: CASSLKPPGQGNPNYQETQYF.